These 10 T cell receptor beta chains were all obtained from the same sample, sequenced in a study of cytomegalovirus exposure and HLA in healthy donors (dated by TCRdb to the late 2010s). Library construction relied on the immunoSEQ multiplex PCR assay. TCRdb provides this immuneACCESS table in a form limited to in-frame rearrangements. Some clones are lacking; in checked studies, under half of them reflect an unresolved V gene, and why the rest are absent is not known. The sample table holds over 250,000 clones, of which approximately 86% were seen once. Roughly 0.99% of the sample comes from the top ten. Input material: PBMCs. The receptors stem from a woman aged 18-29 years in good health and CMV-seronegative.

The DNA of the CDR3 is TGTGCCAGCAGCCAGAATCAGGGGTGGTACGAGCAGTACTTC. It yields the protein CASSQNQGWYEQYF. The chain recombines TRBV7-6 with TRBJ2-7, with D possibly matching TRBD1 (6 bases). V dropped 5 bases and J dropped 4 bases, with 15 bases sitting between them. The CDR3 spans 14 residues. Germline V gene lookup returns CDR1 SGHVS and CDR2 FNYEAQ.

This rearrangement joins TRBV6-1 to TRBJ1-2; D gene uncertain. V lost 5 bases, J lost 7 bases, and 17 bases lay in between. The CDR3 is 14 amino acids. The V gene's germline CDR1 is MNHNS and CDR2 SASEGT. CDR3 DNA sequence: TGTGCCAGCAGTACCCTACAAGGAAGCGGTGGCTACACCTTC. It encodes CASSTLQGSGGYTF.

The rearrangement joins TRBV6-5 to TRBJ1-2; possibly TRBD1 for D (6 bases). V lost 6 bases and J 4 bases, leaving 18 bases between the germline ends. Germline loops: CDR1 MNHEY, CDR2 SVGAGI. The CDR3 is made up of 15 amino acids. The chain's CDR3 is CASSIPFGQTYGYTF. CDR3 nucleotide sequence: TGTGCCAGCAGCATCCCCTTCGGACAGACCTATGGCTACACCTTC.

The chain carries TRBV28 and TRBJ2-7, with D tentatively TRBD1 (5 bases). The CDR3 covers 17 residues. Germline assignment: CDR1 MDHEN and CDR2 SYDVKM. V was shortened by 6 bases and J by 3 bases, with 24 bases between the two germline ends. The CDR3 DNA sequence: TGTGCCAGCAGGCCTACCCACAGGACGGAACGATTCTACGAGCAGTACTTC. Protein: CASRPTHRTERFYEQYF.

This chain links TRBV5-8 with TRBJ2-2; 7 nucleotides match TRBD2. The CDR3 runs to 14 residues. J was trimmed by 10 bases and V by 5 bases; bases with no gene match: 11. CDR1 and CDR2 from the germline V gene are SGHTS and YDEGEE. The CDR3, as DNA: TGTGCCAGCAGTCGAGCGGGGATCTATGAGGAGCTGTTTTTT. Its protein is CASSRAGIYEELFF.

The gene calls are TRBV28 and TRBJ1-5, with unresolved D. This CDR3 contains 14 residues. Germline V CDR1 and CDR2: MDHEN, SYDVKM. V lost 3 bases to trimming and J lost 5 bases, with 11 bases between them. For the CDR3, the DNA is TGTGCCAGCAGTTTCGCGGAGGGATATCAGCCCCAGCATTTT. It is translated as CASSFAEGYQPQHF.

This chain uses TRBV30 with TRBJ2-7, with 7 bases that match TRBD2. CDR3 length: 13 amino acids. The V gene's germline CDR1 is GTSNPN and CDR2 SVGIG (reference sequence). Trimming took 2 bases from V and 3 from J; bases not matched to a gene: 4. The CDR3 sequence: CAWSRLAVYEQYF. CDR3 bases: TGTGCCTGGAGTCGCCTAGCGGTCTACGAGCAGTACTTC.

The CDR3 DNA sequence: TGTGCCAGCAGCTTGCGTAGCAATCAGCCCCAGCATTTT. Its protein product is CASSLRSNQPQHF. This chain uses TRBV5-4 with TRBJ1-5; D gene unclear. This CDR3 contains 13 residues. Germline V gives CDR1 SGHNT, CDR2 YYREEE (reference sequence). The germline V and J ends were trimmed by 1 base and 0 bases, with 2 bases remaining between them.

This rearrangement joins TRBV19 to TRBJ1-3; D unclear. V lost 7 bases and J lost 4, with 14 bases in between. The CDR3 has 14 residues. Germline values: CDR1 LNHDA, CDR2 SQIVND (reference sequence). The CDR3 sequence is CASTHAGSGNTIYF. Here the CDR3 DNA reads TGTGCCAGTACTCATGCGGGATCAGGAAACACCATATATTTT.

CDR3 sequence (DNA): TGTGCCTGGGGCAGGGGTCCCGGGGAGCTGTTTTTT. Translation: CAWGRGPGELFF. This chain uses TRBV30 with TRBJ2-2, with D tentatively TRBD1 (6 bases). The germline gives CDR1 GTSNPN, CDR2 SVGIG (reference sequence). The CDR3 is made up of 12 amino acids. V shed 5 bases and J shed 6 bases, with 10 bases lying between them.